This entry is about one T cell receptor beta chain. This clone was found a few times. Its antigen target is currently unknown. No qualities accompany the bases; no much larger clone lies one base away. The CDR3 goes from the cysteine to the phenylalanine over 14 residues. Only the CDR3 portion is preserved as DNA: 42 bases, with reading frame beginning at the first base. Germline trimming: 4 bases from V, 3 bases from J; junction bases outside gene matches: 5. CDR1 SGHDN and CDR2 FVKESK are derived from the germline V gene. In the prospective study, participants were about 18 to 95 years old, resided in 25 or so geographic areas of the United States, and were enrolled through a virtual design. In the prospective study, participants were assigned to cohorts based on the clinical history participants reported in a screening survey and a study questionnaire. For ImmuneRACE Cohort 3, a participant was defined as recovered based on two consecutive negative NP/OP PCR tests, clearance by a healthcare professional, or resolution of symptoms. In the prospective study, mobile phlebotomists collected whole blood, serum and a nasopharyngeal or oropharyngeal swab from each participant. Additional blood draws and questionnaires over an approximately two-month period could optionally be provided by prospective study participants. Blood samples from the prospective study were shipped frozen or at room temperature prior to DNA extraction.

These data belong to a study of blood T cell repertoires in COVID-19 (dated by TCRdb to about 2020). With respect to the entire study: Samples from collaborators originated in the United States, Italy and Spain and spanned both the acute and convalescent phases of COVID-19. Samples came from the ongoing ImmuneRACE study (first 160 participants) plus 1,254 subjects from 6 global collaborators. A de-identified subject ID, COVID-19 status, age in years and sex were almost always included in the sample metadata. The material from the prospective study consisted of cDNA or gDNA derived from T cells, B-cell-depleted T cells, or PBMCs. Where available, HLA class I and class II types were obtained from metadata supplied by the sample provider rather than from assay-based typing. Subjects who had been exposed to COVID-19, were actively infected with it, or had recovered from it provided the deeply sampled blood TCRbeta repertoires that made up the dataset. The repertoires were released in a freely available public database meant as a resource for research on the immune response to SARS-CoV-2.

TCRbeta CDR3 regions were amplified from genomic DNA by means of the immunoSEQ Assay, a bias-controlled multiplex PCR. The published analysis was carried out like this. Within the assay, amplification of reference gene primers was used to estimate how many nucleated cells each sample contained. To quantify the absolute abundance of each unique TCRbeta CDR3 rearrangement, sequence reads were collapsed and filtered. For each sample, productive Simpson clonality was calculated as the square root of Simpson's diversity index over productive rearrangements. This is the immuneACCESS table as TCRdb keeps it, with only in-frame sequences that have V and J called. A part of the clones is gone; compared with another copy, unresolved V genes explain less than half, and the rest is unexplained. Clonal size and the V and J genes are those of that table, whereas D and trimming came from the DNA. Present in this sample are around 300,000 clones, roughly 86% of which were seen just once. The top ten clonotypes cover about 5.4% of the sample.

Summary of the overall study and its limitations: The amount of clinical and demographic metadata varied by source and participant and was provided uncurated.

The origin of this receptor is a woman under 40 who had recovered from COVID-19. The sequenced sample was PBMCs or T cells enriched from blood (not recorded which). The V and J segments used are TRBV14 and TRBJ1-1; TRBD1 aligns with 7 central bases. The CDR3 region has the sequence CASSRDRSYTEAFF. The DNA reads TGTGCCAGCAGCCGGGACAGATCCTACACTGAAGCTTTCTTT.